The entry below describes one T cell receptor beta chain. The PCR was carried out with 60 Vbeta primers and 13 Jbeta primers. The data were produced by immunoSEQ multiplex PCR, yet TCRdb's version contains in-frame clones alone and is incomplete. The sample has about 150,000 clones, almost 80% seen once. These data are taken from a study of cytomegalovirus exposure and HLA in healthy donors. This CDR3 comprises 15 residues. V lost 1 base to trimming and J lost 4 bases, with 14 bases between them. Germline V gene sequence: CDR1 KGHSH, CDR2 LQKENI. Sequencing input: PBMCs. The clonotype comes from a male donor in good health and CMV-seronegative. The chain uses TRBV18 and TRBJ2-7; D is perhaps TRBD1 (5 bases). The CDR3 is CASSPQGSPQYEQYF. CDR3 bases: TGTGCCAGCTCACCACAGGGGTCGCCGCAGTACGAGCAGTACTTC.